These 32 T cell receptor beta chains were sequenced from one sample in a study of shared clonotypes between healthy human individuals. Assay: immunoSEQ multiplex PCR; the TCRdb copy retains only in-frame clones and omits some. The data show about 490,000 clones, approximately 80% seen once. The sequenced sample consisted of PBMCs. The receptor source for this set is a woman in her thirties or forties in good health. Some clones in this sample may be carry-over from other donors' samples.

The chain recombines TRBV7-9 with TRBJ2-2; D is uncertain. CDR1 is SEHNR, CDR2 FQNEAQ, per germline (reference sequence). V was cut by 3 bases and J by 1 base, with 3 bases left in between. This CDR3 has 13 residues. CDR3 nucleotide sequence: TGTGCCAGCAGCTTTAAGAACACCGGGGAGCTGTTTTTT. Protein sequence: CASSFKNTGELFF.

The genes are TRBV28 and TRBJ2-5; 12 nucleotides line up with TRBD1. The end of the DNA is better explained by TRBJ2-7, so the J call may be wrong. CDR1 MDHEN and CDR2 SYDVKM come from the germline V gene. This CDR3 region has 13 residues. CDR3 in DNA: TGTGCCAGCCGGGGACAGGGGGCTGACGAGCAGTACTTC. Its translation is CASRGQGADEQYF.

The rearrangement links TRBV6-5 to TRBJ2-7; TRBD2 matches at 10 bases. Looked up from germline, CDR1 is MNHEY and CDR2 is SVGAGI. The CDR3 runs 13 residues. Trimming cost V 6 bases and J 7 bases; bases outside gene matches: 6. The CDR3 coding sequence is TGTGCCAGCAGCCTAGCGGGAGCGAAAGAGCAGTACTTC. Encoded protein: CASSLAGAKEQYF.

CDR3 amino acids: CASSQGLAGGYTDTQYF. In DNA form, the CDR3 reads TGTGCCAGCAGCCAGGGACTAGCGGGAGGATATACAGATACGCAGTATTTT. The chain links TRBV7-2 to TRBJ2-3; TRBD2 matches 15 bases. The junction had 6 bases not matched to a gene; V was cut back by 5 bases and J by 3 bases. The CDR3 is made up of 17 amino acids. Germline-derived CDR1 and CDR2 are SGHTA and FQGNSA.

This clone occurred many times. Other DNA sequences from this sample encode an identical CDR3 as well. The chain links TRBV21-1 to TRBJ2-7; the D call of TRBD1 is as the table states it, not checked on the DNA. TRBV21-1 is designated a pseudogene. The CDR3 totals 16 residues. The CDR3 bases are TGTGCCAGCAGCAAAGATGGGACAGGGGGTCCTTACGAGCAGTACTTC. It specifies CASSKDGTGGPYEQYF.

The chain employs TRBV11-3 and TRBJ2-5, with 7 bases lining up with TRBD1. Germline lookup yields CDR1 SGHNT and CDR2 YENEEA. The length of the CDR3 is 17 residues. V dropped 5 bases and J dropped 7; count of bases not matched to a gene: 19. The CDR3 protein is CASSAERPGTAGGTQYF. CDR3 in DNA: TGTGCCAGCAGCGCAGAACGCCCCGGGACAGCAGGGGGGACCCAGTACTTC. Full variable domain (missing parts from reference TRBV11-3 and TRBJ2-5): EAGVVQSPRYKIIEKKQPVAFWCNPISGHNTLYWYLQNLGQGPELLIRYENEEAVDDSQLPKDRFSAERLKGVDSTLKIQPAELGDSAVYLCASSAERPGTAGGTQYFGPGTRLLVL.

The chain has TRBV6-5 and TRBJ2-5; D possibly uses TRBD1 or TRBD2 (6 bases each). This CDR3 has 15 residues. V lost 2 bases and J 3 bases, leaving 13 bases between the germline ends. Germline CDR1 is MNHEY and CDR2 is SVGAGI. The CDR3 DNA reads TGTGCCAGCAGTTACGCTAGCGCAGGGGAAGAGACCCAGTACTTC. Translation gives CASSYASAGEETQYF.

The rearrangement uses TRBV7-8 and TRBJ2-1; TRBD2 matches 10 bases. The J segment lost 6 bases and the V segment lost 5 bases, leaving 7 bases of the junction unmatched. CDR3 length equals 15 residues. Germline lookup yields CDR1 SGHVS and CDR2 FQNEAQ. The CDR3, as DNA: TGTGCCAGCAGCGCCCTAGCGGGAGTTGTCAATGAGCAGTTCTTC. This sequence encodes CASSALAGVVNEQFF.

V usage is TRBV7-9 and J usage is TRBJ2-1; D call uncertain. Germline V CDR1 and CDR2: SEHNR, FQNEAQ (reference sequence). This CDR3 has 12 amino acids. Trimming took 8 bases from V and 5 from J, leaving 10 bases between them. The CDR3 is CASRMRDNEQFF. CDR3 DNA sequence: TGTGCCAGCCGGATGCGAGACAATGAGCAGTTCTTC.

This rearrangement joins TRBV10-3 to TRBJ1-1, with 10 nucleotides matching TRBD1. This CDR3 region has 13 residues. The V segment lost 5 bases and the J segment 7 bases; nucleotides outside the gene matches: 4. CDR1 ENHRY and CDR2 SYGVKD come from the germline V gene. CDR3 bases: TGTGCCATCAGTCCCGACAGGGGGCTTGAAGCTTTCTTT. Its protein is CAISPDRGLEAFF.

The genes are TRBV7-8 and TRBJ1-2; tentative D call: TRBD1 (5 bases). Germline V gene lookup returns CDR1 SGHVS and CDR2 FQNEAQ. The length of the CDR3 is 15 residues. With 5 bases removed from V and 3 bases from J, the gap between germline ends came to 16 bases. CDR3 DNA sequence: TGTGCCAGCAGCGGCTCCGGAGGGGTAGACTATGGCTACACCTTC. Its translation is CASSGSGGVDYGYTF.

This chain links TRBV5-4 with TRBJ1-1; D unclear. Germline CDR1 and CDR2: SGHNT and YYREEE (reference sequence). The V and J ends lost 0 bases and 2 bases respectively, with 5 bases between them. The CDR3 runs to 13 residues. The CDR3 is CASSLEPNTEAFF. CDR3 in DNA: TGTGCCAGCAGCTTGGAACCTAACACTGAAGCTTTCTTT.

The V call is TRBV5-6, the J call TRBJ2-6, with D perhaps TRBD1 (6 bases). V dropped 0 bases and J dropped 4 bases, with 8 bases sitting between them. The CDR3 is 15 residues long. The germline CDR1 and CDR2 sequences are SGHDT and YYEEEE. CDR3 sequence reads: CASSLAGAGANVLTF. The CDR3, as DNA: TGTGCCAGCAGCTTGGCAGGGGCCGGGGCCAACGTCCTGACTTTC.

With regard to this clone: Since a much larger clone is just one base distant, this may be a read error. The CDR3 DNA reads as TGTGCCAGTAGCTCTGGGGCCAACGTCCTGACTTTC. This encodes CASSSGANVLTF. The rearrangement uses TRBV6-1 and TRBJ2-6; D unclear. CDR3 size: 12 residues. CDR1 MNHNS and CDR2 SASEGT come from the germline V gene. With 9 bases removed from V and 0 bases from J, the gap between germline ends came to 3 bases.

This clone showed up many times. The chain links TRBV19 to TRBJ1-5; D may be TRBD1 (5 bases). There are 15 residues in the CDR3. Deletions cut 7 bases from V and 1 base from J, with 14 bases between. Germline CDR1 and CDR2: LNHDA and SQIVND (reference sequence). The CDR3 DNA sequence: TGTGCCAGTATCCCTGACAGTCGAAGCAATCAGCCCCAGCATTTT. Translation gives CASIPDSRSNQPQHF.

As concerns this clone: The sample contains more than one DNA sequence encoding this CDR3. CDR3 bases: TGTGCCAGCAGTTTGTGGGGAAACTATGGCTACACCTTC. As protein: CASSLWGNYGYTF. V and J are TRBV28 and TRBJ1-2, with D unclear. The germline V and J ends were trimmed by 3 bases and 2 bases, with 7 bases remaining between them. CDR1 and CDR2 (germline): MDHEN, SYDVKM. The CDR3 length is 13 residues.

This rearrangement joins TRBV4-1 to TRBJ1-1; D is ambiguous. V was pared by 9 bases and J by 0 bases, with 2 bases between. The CDR3 is 10 residues long. Germline V CDR1 and CDR2: MGHRA, YSYEKL. The CDR3, as DNA: TGCGCCAGAATGAACACTGAAGCTTTCTTT. Translated: CARMNTEAFF.

To note about this clone: A far larger clone differs by one base, so this is likely a read error. This chain uses TRBV29-1 with TRBJ1-2; D unresolved. The CDR3 runs 11 residues. V was trimmed by 8 bases and J by 3 bases, leaving 10 bases between them. CDR1 is SQVTM, CDR2 ANQGSEA, per germline. The CDR3 loop is CSILTHYGYTF. Written as DNA, the CDR3 is TGCAGCATTTTGACCCACTATGGCTACACCTTC. The full variable domain, rest sourced from reference TRBV29-1 and TRBJ1-2, is SAVISQKPSRDICQRGTSLTIQCQVDSQVTMMFWYRQQPGQSLTLIATANQGSEATYESGFVIDKFPISRPNLTFSTLTVSNMSPEDSSIYLCSILTHYGYTFGSGTRLTVV.

V usage is TRBV4-1 and J usage is TRBJ2-2, with D perhaps matching TRBD1 (6 bases). V was shortened by 4 bases and J by 2 bases, with 11 bases between the two germline ends. Per germline, CDR1 MGHRA and CDR2 YSYEKL. This CDR3 region has 15 residues. CDR3 loop: CASSPWGLNTGELFF. DNA of the CDR3: TGCGCCAGCAGCCCCTGGGGGCTAAACACCGGGGAGCTGTTTTTT.

V gene TRBV19 combines with J gene TRBJ1-1; TRBD1 matches 9 bases. J gave up 4 bases and V 4 bases, and 4 bases lay outside the gene matches. In germline, CDR1 is LNHDA, CDR2 SQIVND (reference sequence). This CDR3 has 14 amino acids. The chain's CDR3 is CASSTQTGGTEAFF. The CDR3 DNA reads TGTGCCAGTAGTACTCAGACAGGGGGCACTGAAGCTTTCTTT.

This clone was observed at least ten times. The rearrangement uses TRBV19 and TRBJ2-2; D possibly corresponds to TRBD2 (5 bases). V was clipped by 11 bases and J by 7 bases, with 23 bases between them. Germline V lookup: CDR1 LNHDA, CDR2 SQIVND (reference sequence). The CDR3 covers 15 residues. DNA for the CDR3: TGTGCCTCCTCGGCCGGTGGAGGATGGGTCGGGGAGCTGTTTTTT. It translates to CASSAGGGWVGELFF.

In its sample, this clone was seen many times. The gene calls are TRBV9 and TRBJ2-1, with D possibly being TRBD2 (6 bases). CDR3 length: 14 amino acids. Trimming pared 4 bases from V and 10 bases from J, leaving 18 bases between. Germline V gene lookup returns CDR1 SGDLS and CDR2 YYNGEE. Here the CDR3 DNA reads TGTGCCAGCAGCTCATTTAGGGGAGGTGAAGAGCAGTTCTTC. It is translated as CASSSFRGGEEQFF. The full variable domain, with the rest looked up from reference TRBV9 and TRBJ2-1, is DSGVTQTPKHLITATGQRVTLRCSPRSGDLSVYWYQQSLDQGLQFLIQYYNGEERAKGNILERFSAQQFPDLHSELNLSSLELGDSALYFCASSSFRGGEEQFFGPGTRLTVL.

The rearrangement uses TRBV7-8 and TRBJ1-3, with unresolved D. V lost 3 bases to trimming and J lost 3 bases, with 9 bases between them. This CDR3 is 14 amino acids long. CDR1 and CDR2 from the germline V gene are SGHVS and FQNEAQ. The CDR3: CASSFRESGNTIYF. The CDR3 nucleotides read TGTGCCAGCAGCTTTCGGGAGAGTGGAAACACCATATATTTT.

This clone was recorded a few times. The chain employs TRBV7-9 and TRBJ1-4, with TRBD1 as a possible D gene (6 bases). Germline assignment: CDR1 SEHNR and CDR2 FQNEAQ (reference sequence). This CDR3 contains 19 residues. The ends were cut back, 5 bases at V and 8 bases at J, with 30 bases in the middle. CDR3 protein: CASSQLLPTGTLASEKLFF. As DNA, the CDR3 is TGTGCCAGCAGCCAGCTCCTACCGACCGGGACATTGGCCTCCGAAAAACTGTTTTTT.

The genes are TRBV27 and TRBJ1-2, with TRBD1 as a possible D gene (6 bases). This CDR3 spans 15 amino acids. The V and J ends lost 5 bases and 5 bases respectively, with 18 bases between them. From germline, CDR1 is MNHEY and CDR2 SMNVEV (reference sequence). CDR3 DNA: TGTGCCAGCAGTAAACAGGGACATCTAGGGTATGGCTACACCTTC. Protein product: CASSKQGHLGYGYTF.

The chain uses TRBV30 and TRBJ1-1, with D maybe TRBD1 (5 bases). Germline CDR1 reads GTSNPN; CDR2 reads SVGIG (reference sequence). V shed 3 bases and J shed 1 base, with 9 bases lying between them. CDR3 size: 13 residues. In DNA, the CDR3 is TGTGCCTGGAGACAGGACACGAACACTGAAGCTTTCTTT. This gives the protein CAWRQDTNTEAFF.

The V call is TRBV25-1, the J call TRBJ2-2; D unresolved. The CDR3 loop spans 13 amino acids. CDR1 and CDR2 (germline): MGHDK, SYGVNS. The V gene lost 2 bases and the J gene lost 4 bases, with 5 bases spanning the gap. The CDR3 loop reads CASSERVTGELFF. DNA of the CDR3: TGTGCCAGCAGTGAAAGGGTCACCGGGGAGCTGTTTTTT.

With regard to this clone: The sample contains more than one DNA sequence encoding this CDR3. V and J are TRBV29-1 and TRBJ1-1, with D uncertain. The V and J ends lost 4 bases and 2 bases respectively, with 11 bases between them. Germline V gene data show CDR1 as SQVTM and CDR2 as ANQGSEA. This CDR3 comprises 13 residues. Here the CDR3 DNA reads TGCAGCGTTGGCCGGGAACCCAACACTGAAGCTTTCTTT. It codes for CSVGREPNTEAFF.

This clone was seen a handful of times. The genes are TRBV9 and TRBJ2-5, with D possibly TRBD1 on 5 matching bases. The J call is uncertain, as TRBJ2-7 better fits the DNA end. The length of the CDR3 is 13 residues. Germline V lookup: CDR1 SGDLS, CDR2 YYNGEE. CDR3 region: CASRSRTRYEQYF. CDR3 coding DNA: TGTGCCAGCAGGTCGCGGACAAGGTACGAGCAGTACTTC.

The chain has TRBV4-1 and TRBJ1-2; 8 positions agree with TRBD1. CDR3 length: 15 amino acids. The ends lost 1 base at V and 4 bases at J; junction bases unmatched: 5. Germline CDR1 and CDR2: MGHRA and YSYEKL. The CDR3 DNA is TGCGCCAGCAGCCAAGGTGACAGGGGTGGCTATGGCTACACCTTC. It yields the protein CASSQGDRGGYGYTF.

This clone has just one count. V usage is TRBV18 and J usage is TRBJ1-1, with a possible D match to TRBD1 (5 bases). The CDR3 extends over 15 amino acids. CDR1 KGHSH and CDR2 LQKENI come from the germline V gene. With 3 bases removed from V and 1 base from J, the gap between germline ends came to 12 bases. The CDR3 DNA sequence: TGTGCCAGCTCACCGGGGACCCGGGCGAACACTGAAGCTTTCTTT. It encodes CASSPGTRANTEAFF.

This clone turned up a few times. V and J are TRBV5-4 and TRBJ2-6; possible D gene TRBD1, 6 bases. V lost 4 bases and J 4 bases, leaving 18 bases between the germline ends. Germline assignment: CDR1 SGHNT and CDR2 YYREEE (reference sequence). The CDR3 covers 17 residues. CDR3 coding DNA: TGTGCCAGCAGCCCCGCGGCAGGGGCATTGGGGGCCAACGTCCTGACTTTC. It yields the protein CASSPAAGALGANVLTF.